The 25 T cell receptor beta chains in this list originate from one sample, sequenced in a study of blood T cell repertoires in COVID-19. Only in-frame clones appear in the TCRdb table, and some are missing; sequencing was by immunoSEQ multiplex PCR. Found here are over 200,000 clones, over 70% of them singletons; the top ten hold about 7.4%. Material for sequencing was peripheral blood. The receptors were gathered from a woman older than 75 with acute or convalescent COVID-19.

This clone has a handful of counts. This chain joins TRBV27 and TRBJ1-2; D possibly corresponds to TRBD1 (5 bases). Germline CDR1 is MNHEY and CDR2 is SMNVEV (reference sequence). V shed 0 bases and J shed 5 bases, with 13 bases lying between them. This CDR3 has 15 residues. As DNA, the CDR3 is TGTGCCAGCAGTTTATCGTATCAGGGAGGATATGGCTACACCTTC. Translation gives CASSLSYQGGYGYTF.

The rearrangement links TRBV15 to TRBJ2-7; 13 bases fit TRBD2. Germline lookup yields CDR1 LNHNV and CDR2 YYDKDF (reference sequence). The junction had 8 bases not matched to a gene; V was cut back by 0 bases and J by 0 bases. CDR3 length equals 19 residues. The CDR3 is CATSRDHGLAGDYSYEQYF. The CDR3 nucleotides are TGTGCCACCAGCAGAGATCATGGACTAGCGGGAGACTACTCCTACGAGCAGTACTTC.

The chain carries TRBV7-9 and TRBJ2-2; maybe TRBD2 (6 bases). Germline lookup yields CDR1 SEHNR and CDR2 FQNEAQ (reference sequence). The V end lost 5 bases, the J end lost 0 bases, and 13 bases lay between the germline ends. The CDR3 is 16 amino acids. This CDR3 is CASSPPGGANTGELFF. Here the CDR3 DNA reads TGTGCCAGCAGCCCGCCGGGCGGGGCGAACACCGGGGAGCTGTTTTTT. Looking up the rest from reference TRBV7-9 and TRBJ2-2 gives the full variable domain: DTGVSQNPRHKITKRGQNVTFRCDPISEHNRLYWYRQTLGQGPEFLTYFQNEAQLEKSRLLSDRFSAERPKGSFSTLEIQRTEQGDSAMYLCASSPPGGANTGELFFGEGSRLTVL.

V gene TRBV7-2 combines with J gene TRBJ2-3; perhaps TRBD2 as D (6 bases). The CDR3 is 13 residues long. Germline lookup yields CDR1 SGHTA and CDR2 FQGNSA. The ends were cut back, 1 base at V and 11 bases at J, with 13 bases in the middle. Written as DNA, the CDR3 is TGTGCCAGCAGCTTAGTGGAGGGGATCGGGCAGTATTTT. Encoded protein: CASSLVEGIGQYF.

CDR3 loop: CASSQDLGLANYGYTF. The CDR3 DNA sequence: TGCGCCAGCAGCCAAGATCTTGGGCTGGCTAACTATGGCTACACCTTC. This sequence joins TRBV4-1 and TRBJ1-2; no definite D call. Trimming left V 0 bases short and J 0 bases short, with 11 bases between. The length of the CDR3 is 16 residues. Germline values: CDR1 MGHRA, CDR2 YSYEKL.

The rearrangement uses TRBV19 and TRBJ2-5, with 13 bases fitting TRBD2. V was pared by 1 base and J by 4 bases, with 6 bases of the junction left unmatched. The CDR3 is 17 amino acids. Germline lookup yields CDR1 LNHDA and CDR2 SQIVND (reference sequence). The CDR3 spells CASSIVGLAGEGETQYF. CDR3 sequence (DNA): TGTGCCAGTAGTATAGTAGGACTAGCGGGAGAGGGAGAGACCCAGTACTTC.

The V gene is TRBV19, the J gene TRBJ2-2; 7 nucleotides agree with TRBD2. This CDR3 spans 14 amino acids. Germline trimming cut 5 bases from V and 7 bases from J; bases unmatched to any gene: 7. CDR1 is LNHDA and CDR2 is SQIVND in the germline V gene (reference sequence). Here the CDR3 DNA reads TGTGCCAGTAGTGGCGGACTAGGCCTCGGGGAGCTGTTTTTT. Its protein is CASSGGLGLGELFF.

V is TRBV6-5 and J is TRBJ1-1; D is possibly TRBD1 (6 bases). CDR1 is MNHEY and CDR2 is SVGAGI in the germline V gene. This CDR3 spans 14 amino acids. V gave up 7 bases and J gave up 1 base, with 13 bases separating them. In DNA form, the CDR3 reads TGTGCCAGCACTCCGGGGGGCGGGAACACTGAAGCTTTCTTT. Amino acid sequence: CASTPGGGNTEAFF.

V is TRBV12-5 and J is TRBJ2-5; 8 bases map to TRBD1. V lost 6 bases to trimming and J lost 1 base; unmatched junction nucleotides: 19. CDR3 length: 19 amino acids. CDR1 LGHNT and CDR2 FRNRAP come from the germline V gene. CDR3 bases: TGTGCTAGTGGCTCATCCTTGGATAAGACAGGGGAGAGCCAAGAGACCCAGTACTTC. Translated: CASGSSLDKTGESQETQYF.

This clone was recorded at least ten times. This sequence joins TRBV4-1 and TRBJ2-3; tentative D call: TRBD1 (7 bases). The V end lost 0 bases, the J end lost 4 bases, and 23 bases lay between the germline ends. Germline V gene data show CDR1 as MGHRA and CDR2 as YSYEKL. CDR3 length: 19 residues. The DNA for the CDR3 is TGCGCCAGCAGCCAAGAAGGCCCAAGGACAGGAGGGAGTTCAGATACGCAGTATTTT. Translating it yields CASSQEGPRTGGSSDTQYF.

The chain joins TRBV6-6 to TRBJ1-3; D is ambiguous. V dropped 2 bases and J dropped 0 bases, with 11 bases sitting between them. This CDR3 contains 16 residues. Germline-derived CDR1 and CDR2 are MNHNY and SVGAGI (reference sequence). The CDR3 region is CASSYGPAGSGNTIYF. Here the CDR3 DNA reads TGTGCCAGCAGTTACGGGCCAGCGGGCTCTGGAAACACCATATATTTT.

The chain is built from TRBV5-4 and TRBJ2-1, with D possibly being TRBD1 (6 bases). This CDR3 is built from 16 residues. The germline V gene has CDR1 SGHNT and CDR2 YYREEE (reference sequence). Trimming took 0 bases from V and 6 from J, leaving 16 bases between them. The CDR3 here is CASSLEPQGTGNEQFF. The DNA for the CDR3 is TGTGCCAGCAGCTTGGAACCCCAGGGGACGGGCAATGAGCAGTTCTTC.

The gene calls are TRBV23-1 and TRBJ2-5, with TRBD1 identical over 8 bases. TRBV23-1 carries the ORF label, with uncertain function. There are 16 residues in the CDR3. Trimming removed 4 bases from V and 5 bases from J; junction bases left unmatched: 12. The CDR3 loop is CASSRYLTGDRETQYF. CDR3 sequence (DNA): TGCGCCAGCAGTCGATATTTGACAGGGGATCGGGAGACCCAGTACTTC.

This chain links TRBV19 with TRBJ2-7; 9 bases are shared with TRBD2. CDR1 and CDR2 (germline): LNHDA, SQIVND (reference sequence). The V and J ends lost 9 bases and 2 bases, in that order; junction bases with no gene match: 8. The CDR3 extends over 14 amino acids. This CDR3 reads CASGRAGGTYEQYF. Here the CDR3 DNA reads TGTGCCAGCGGGAGAGCGGGGGGCACCTACGAGCAGTACTTC. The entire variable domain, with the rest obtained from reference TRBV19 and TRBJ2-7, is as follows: DGGITQSPKYLFRKEGQNVTLSCEQNLNHDAMYWYRQDPGQGLRLIYYSQIVNDFQKGDIAEGYSVSREKKESFPLTVTSAQKNPTAFYLCASGRAGGTYEQYFGPGTRLTVT.

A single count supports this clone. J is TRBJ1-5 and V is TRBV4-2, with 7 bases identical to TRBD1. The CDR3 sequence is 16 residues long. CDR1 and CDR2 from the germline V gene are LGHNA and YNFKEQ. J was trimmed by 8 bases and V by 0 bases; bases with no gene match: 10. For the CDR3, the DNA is TGTGCCAGCAGCCAAGAACAGGGGCAGGGTTTGGAGCCCCAGCATTTT. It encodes CASSQEQGQGLEPQHF.

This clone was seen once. CDR3 in amino acids: CASSIQTGANTEAFF. The CDR3 region has the DNA TGTGCCAGTAGTATCCAGACAGGGGCCAACACTGAAGCTTTCTTT. This chain connects TRBV19 to TRBJ1-1, with TRBD1 matching 8 bases. Germline assignment: CDR1 LNHDA and CDR2 SQIVND (reference sequence). J lost 2 bases, V lost 3 bases, and 5 bases had no gene match. This CDR3 comprises 15 residues.

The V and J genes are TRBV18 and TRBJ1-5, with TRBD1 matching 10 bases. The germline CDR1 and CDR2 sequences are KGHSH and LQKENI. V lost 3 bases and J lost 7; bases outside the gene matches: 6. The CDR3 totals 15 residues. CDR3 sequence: CASSPPGQGSQPQHF. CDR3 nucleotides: TGTGCCAGCTCACCCCCGGGACAGGGGAGCCAGCCCCAGCATTTT.

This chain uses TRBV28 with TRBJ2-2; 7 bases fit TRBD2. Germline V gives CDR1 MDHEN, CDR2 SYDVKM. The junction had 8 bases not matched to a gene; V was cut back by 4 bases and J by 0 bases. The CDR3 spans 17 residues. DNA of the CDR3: TGTGCCAGCAGTTCACCCCGGGAGGTCGCGAACACCGGGGAGCTGTTTTTT. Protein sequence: CASSSPREVANTGELFF.

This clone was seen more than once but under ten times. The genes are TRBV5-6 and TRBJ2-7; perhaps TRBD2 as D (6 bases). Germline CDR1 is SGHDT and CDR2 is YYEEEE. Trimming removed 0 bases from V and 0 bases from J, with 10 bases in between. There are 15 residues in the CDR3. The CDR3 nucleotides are TGTGCCAGCAGCTTGGAGGGGACTGCCTCCTACGAGCAGTACTTC. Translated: CASSLEGTASYEQYF. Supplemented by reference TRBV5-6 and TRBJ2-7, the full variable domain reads DAGVTQSPTHLIKTRGQQVTLRCSPKSGHDTVSWYQQALGQGPQFIFQYYEEEERQRGNFPDRFSGHQFPNYSSELNVNALLLGDSALYLCASSLEGTASYEQYFGPGTRLTVT.

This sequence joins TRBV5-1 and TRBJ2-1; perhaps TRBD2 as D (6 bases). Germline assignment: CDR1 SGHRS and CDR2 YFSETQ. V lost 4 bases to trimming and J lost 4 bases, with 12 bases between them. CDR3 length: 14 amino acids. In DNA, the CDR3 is TGCGCCAGCAGCACGGATGGGGGGTACAATGAGCAGTTCTTC. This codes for CASSTDGGYNEQFF.

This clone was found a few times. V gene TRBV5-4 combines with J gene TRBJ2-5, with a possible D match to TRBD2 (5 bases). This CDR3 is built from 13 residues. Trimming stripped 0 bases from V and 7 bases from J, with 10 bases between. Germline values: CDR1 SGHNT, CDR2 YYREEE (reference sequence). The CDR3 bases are TGTGCCAGCAGCTTGGAACTAGACGGGACCCAGTACTTC. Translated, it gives CASSLELDGTQYF. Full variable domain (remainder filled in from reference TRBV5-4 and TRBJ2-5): ETGVTQSPTHLIKTRGQQVTLRCSSQSGHNTVSWYQQALGQGPQFIFQYYREEENGRGNFPPRFSGLQFPNYSSELNVNALELDDSALYLCASSLELDGTQYFGPGTRLLVL.

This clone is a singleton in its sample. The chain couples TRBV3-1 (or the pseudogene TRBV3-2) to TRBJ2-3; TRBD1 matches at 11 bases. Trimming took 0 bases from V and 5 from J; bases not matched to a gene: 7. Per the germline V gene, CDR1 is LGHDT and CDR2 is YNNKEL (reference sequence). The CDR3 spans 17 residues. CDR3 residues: CASSQEVGTGGGDTQYF. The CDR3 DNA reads TGTGCCAGCAGCCAAGAAGTGGGGACAGGGGGAGGAGATACGCAGTATTTT.

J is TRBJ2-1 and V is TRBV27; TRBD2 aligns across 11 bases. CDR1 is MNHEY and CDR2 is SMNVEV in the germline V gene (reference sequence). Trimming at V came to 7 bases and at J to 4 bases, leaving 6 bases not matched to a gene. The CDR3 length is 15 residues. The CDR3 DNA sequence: TGTGCCAGCAAACAGACTAGCGGGGCGTACAATGAGCAGTTCTTC. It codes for CASKQTSGAYNEQFF.

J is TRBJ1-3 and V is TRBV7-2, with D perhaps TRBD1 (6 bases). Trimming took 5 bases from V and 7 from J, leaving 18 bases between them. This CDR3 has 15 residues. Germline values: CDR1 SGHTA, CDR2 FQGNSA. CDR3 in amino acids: CASSPSGGAANTIYF. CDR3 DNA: TGTGCCAGCAGCCCGTCGGGGGGGGCTGCTAACACCATATATTTT.

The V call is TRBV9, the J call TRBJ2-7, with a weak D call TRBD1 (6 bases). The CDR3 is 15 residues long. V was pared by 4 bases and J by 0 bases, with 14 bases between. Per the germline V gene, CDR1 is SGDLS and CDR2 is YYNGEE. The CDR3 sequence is CASSPRDKSSYEQYF. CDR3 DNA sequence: TGTGCCAGCAGCCCCCGGGACAAGAGCTCCTACGAGCAGTACTTC.